Only a few counts were recorded for the clone carrying this T cell receptor (beta chain). Its antigen remains unknown. These data belong to a study of CD8+ T cells in alopecia areata. Study in general: The protocol delivered tofacitinib for 6 to 18 months, then withdrew it for 6 months. The study, taken as a whole, reports: Clonality in lesional scalp, especially alopecia totalis/universalis, exceeded that of normal scalp. With tofacitinib ongoing, many expanded lesional clones persisted in both scalp and blood.

Indicated treatment: oral pan-JAK inhibitor, 5-10 mg twice daily. Germline CDR1 and CDR2: GTSNPN and SVGIG (reference sequence). The CDR3 is 11 residues long. V was trimmed by 6 bases and J by 6 bases, leaving 8 bases between them. RNA was extracted and reverse transcribed into cDNA as the sequencing template. TCRdb's table, derived via immunoSEQ multiplex PCR, lists solely in-frame clones and lacks some. The table records 110,000 or so clones, roughly 60% of them present only once. The receptor was isolated from a human donor with alopecia areata. The chain uses TRBV30 and TRBJ2-2; unclear D gene. The sample consisted of CD8+ T cells sorted from blood, taken at week 4, from a patient treated with tofacitinib. Here the CDR3 DNA reads TGTGCCTGTACCGTGCCCGGGGAGCTGTTTTTT. Translating gives CACTVPGELFF.